Listed here is a single T cell receptor beta chain. What it binds is not known. These data are taken from a study of shared clonotypes between healthy human individuals. Study conclusions and caveats: Larger estimated richness was generally recorded for naive subsets relative to memory subsets. For sorted subsets, rarefaction showed incomplete sequencing despite large depth.

Trimming left V 0 bases short and J 5 bases short, with 7 bases between. The CDR3 extends over 14 amino acids. From germline, CDR1 is LNHNV and CDR2 YYDKDF (reference sequence). Clones were sequenced by immunoSEQ multiplex PCR, and TCRdb holds only the in-frame ones, with some missing. The sample lists some 1,900,000 clones, less than 95% occurring once. CD45RO-negative, CCR7-selected cells formed the naive CD8 fraction, which excluded terminally differentiated effector memory CD45RA+ cells. The chain couples TRBV15 to TRBJ2-2; D is ambiguous. This clonotype was obtained from a man aged 18 to 30 in good health. The specimen was naive CD8+ T cells sorted from blood. The CDR3 loop is CATSRDPVTGELFF. Written as DNA, the CDR3 is TGTGCCACCAGCAGAGATCCGGTTACCGGGGAGCTGTTTTTT.